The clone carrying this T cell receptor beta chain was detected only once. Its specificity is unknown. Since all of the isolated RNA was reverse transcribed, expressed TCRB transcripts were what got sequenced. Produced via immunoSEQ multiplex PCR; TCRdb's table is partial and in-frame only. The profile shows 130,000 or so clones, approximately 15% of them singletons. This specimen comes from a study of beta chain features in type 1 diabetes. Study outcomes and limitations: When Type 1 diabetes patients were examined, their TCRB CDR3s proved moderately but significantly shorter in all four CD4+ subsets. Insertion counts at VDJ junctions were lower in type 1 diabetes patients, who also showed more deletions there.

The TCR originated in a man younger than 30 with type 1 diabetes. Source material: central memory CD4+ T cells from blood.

The CDR3 nucleotides are TGTGCCAGCAGAGAACTGGGATTCACAGATACGCAGTATTTT. Its translation: CASRELGFTDTQYF. This chain uses TRBV28 with TRBJ2-3; D unresolved. Germline CDR1 is MDHEN and CDR2 is SYDVKM. CDR3 length: 14 residues. V lost 6 bases and J 2 bases, leaving 12 bases between the germline ends.